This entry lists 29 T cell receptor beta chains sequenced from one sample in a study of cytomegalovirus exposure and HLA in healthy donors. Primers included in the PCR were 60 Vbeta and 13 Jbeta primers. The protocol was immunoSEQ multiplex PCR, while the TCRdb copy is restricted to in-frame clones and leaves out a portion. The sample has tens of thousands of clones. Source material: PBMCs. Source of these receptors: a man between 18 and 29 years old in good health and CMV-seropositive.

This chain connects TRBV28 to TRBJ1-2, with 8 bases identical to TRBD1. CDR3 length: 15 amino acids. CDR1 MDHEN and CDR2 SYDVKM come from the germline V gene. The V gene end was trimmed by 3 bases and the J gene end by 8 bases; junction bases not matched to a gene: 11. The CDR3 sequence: CASSFADRVGKGYTF. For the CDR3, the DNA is TGTGCCAGCAGTTTTGCGGACAGGGTAGGAAAGGGCTACACCTTC.

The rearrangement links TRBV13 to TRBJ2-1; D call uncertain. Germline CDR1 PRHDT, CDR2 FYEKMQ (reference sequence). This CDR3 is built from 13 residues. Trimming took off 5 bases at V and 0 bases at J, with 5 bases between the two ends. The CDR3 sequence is CASSPSSYNEQFF. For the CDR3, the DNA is TGTGCCAGCAGCCCCAGCTCCTACAATGAGCAGTTCTTC.

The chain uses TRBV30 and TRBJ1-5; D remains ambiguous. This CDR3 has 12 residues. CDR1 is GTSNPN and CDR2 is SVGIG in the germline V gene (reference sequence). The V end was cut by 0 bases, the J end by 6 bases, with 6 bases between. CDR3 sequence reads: CAWSVNGQPQHF. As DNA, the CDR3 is TGTGCCTGGAGTGTAAACGGTCAGCCCCAGCATTTT.

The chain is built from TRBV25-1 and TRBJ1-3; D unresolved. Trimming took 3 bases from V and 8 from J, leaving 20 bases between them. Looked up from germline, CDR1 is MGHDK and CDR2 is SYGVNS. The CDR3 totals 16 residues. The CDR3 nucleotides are TGTGCCAGCAGTGATTTCAGCCAATCAGGCCGGCACACCATATATTTT. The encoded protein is CASSDFSQSGRHTIYF.

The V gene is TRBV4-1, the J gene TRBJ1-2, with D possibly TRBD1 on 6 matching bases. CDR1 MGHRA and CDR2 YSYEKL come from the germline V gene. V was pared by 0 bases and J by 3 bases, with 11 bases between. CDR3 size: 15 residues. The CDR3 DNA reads TGCGCCAGCAGCCAAGAGACAGGATGGGACTATGGCTACACCTTC. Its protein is CASSQETGWDYGYTF.

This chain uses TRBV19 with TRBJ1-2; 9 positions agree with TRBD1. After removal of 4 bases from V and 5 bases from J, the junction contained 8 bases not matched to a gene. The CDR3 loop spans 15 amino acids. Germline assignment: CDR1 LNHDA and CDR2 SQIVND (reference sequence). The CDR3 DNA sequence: TGTGCCAGTAGTAGCCAAATCGGGACAGGGTATGGCTACACCTTC. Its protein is CASSSQIGTGYGYTF.

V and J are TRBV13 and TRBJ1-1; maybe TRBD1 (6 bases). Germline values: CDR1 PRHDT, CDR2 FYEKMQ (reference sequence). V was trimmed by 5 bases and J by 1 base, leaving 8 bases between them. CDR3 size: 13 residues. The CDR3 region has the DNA TGTGCCAGCAGCGAAGGGGGGAACACTGAAGCTTTCTTT. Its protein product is CASSEGGNTEAFF.

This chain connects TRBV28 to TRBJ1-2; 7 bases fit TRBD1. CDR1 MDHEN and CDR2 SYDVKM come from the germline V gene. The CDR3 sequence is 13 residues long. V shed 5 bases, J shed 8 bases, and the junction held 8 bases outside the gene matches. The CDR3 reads CASSLQGERGYTF. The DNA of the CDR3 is TGTGCCAGCAGTCTCCAGGGGGAGAGGGGCTACACCTTC.

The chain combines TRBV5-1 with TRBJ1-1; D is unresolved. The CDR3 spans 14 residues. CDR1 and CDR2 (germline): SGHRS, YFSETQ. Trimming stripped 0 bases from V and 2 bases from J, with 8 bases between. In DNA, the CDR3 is TGCGCCAGCAGCTTGGGACGGGGAAACACTGAAGCTTTCTTT. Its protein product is CASSLGRGNTEAFF.

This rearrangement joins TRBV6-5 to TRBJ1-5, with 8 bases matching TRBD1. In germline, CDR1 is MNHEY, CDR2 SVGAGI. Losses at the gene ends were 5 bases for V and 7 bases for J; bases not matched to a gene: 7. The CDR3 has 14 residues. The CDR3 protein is CASSRRGQGQPQHF. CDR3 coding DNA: TGTGCCAGCAGTCGCAGGGGGCAGGGACAGCCCCAGCATTTT.

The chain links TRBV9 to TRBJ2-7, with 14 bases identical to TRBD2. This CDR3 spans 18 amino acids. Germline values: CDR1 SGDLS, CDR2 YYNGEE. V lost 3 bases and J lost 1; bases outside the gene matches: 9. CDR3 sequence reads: CASSADLGLAGESYEQYF. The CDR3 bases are TGTGCCAGCAGCGCAGACTTGGGACTAGCGGGGGAATCCTACGAGCAGTACTTC.

CDR3 nucleotides: TGTGCCAGCAGCGCGTCCGGGACAGGGATAACTGAAGCTTTCTTT. It encodes CASSASGTGITEAFF. The chain carries TRBV9 and TRBJ1-1; 9 positions agree with TRBD1. Germline values: CDR1 SGDLS, CDR2 YYNGEE. The CDR3 consists of 15 residues. The V and J ends lost 3 bases and 5 bases, in that order; junction bases with no gene match: 8.

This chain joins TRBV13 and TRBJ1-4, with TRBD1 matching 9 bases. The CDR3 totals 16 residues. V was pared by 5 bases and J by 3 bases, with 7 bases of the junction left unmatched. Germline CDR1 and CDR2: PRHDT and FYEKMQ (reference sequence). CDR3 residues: CASSPQGAAANEKLFF. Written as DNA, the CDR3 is TGTGCCAGCAGCCCACAGGGGGCAGCGGCTAATGAAAAACTGTTTTTT.

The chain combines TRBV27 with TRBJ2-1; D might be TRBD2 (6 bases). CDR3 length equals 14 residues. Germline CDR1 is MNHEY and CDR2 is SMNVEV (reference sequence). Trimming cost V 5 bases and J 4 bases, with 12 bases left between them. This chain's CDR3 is CASSTGTAYNEQFF. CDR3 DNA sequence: TGTGCCAGCAGTACCGGGACTGCTTACAATGAGCAGTTCTTC.

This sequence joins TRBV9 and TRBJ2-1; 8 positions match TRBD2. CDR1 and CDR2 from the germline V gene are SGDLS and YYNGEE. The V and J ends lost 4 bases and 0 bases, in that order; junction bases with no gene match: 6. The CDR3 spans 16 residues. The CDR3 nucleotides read TGTGCCAGCAGCAATAGCGGGACGAGCTCCTACAATGAGCAGTTCTTC. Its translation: CASSNSGTSSYNEQFF.

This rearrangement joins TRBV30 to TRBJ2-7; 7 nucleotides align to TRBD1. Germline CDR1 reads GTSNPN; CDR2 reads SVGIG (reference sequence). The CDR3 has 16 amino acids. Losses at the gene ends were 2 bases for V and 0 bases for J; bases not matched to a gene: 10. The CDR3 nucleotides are TGTGCCTGGAGTTTCGTCAGGGGGATTAGCTCCTACGAGCAGTACTTC. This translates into CAWSFVRGISSYEQYF.

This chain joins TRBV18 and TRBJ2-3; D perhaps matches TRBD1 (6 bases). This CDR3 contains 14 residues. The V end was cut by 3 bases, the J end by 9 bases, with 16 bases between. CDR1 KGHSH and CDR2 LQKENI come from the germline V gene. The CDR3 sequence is CASSPDQGRGTQYF. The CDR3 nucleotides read TGTGCCAGCTCACCTGATCAGGGTAGGGGGACGCAGTATTTT.

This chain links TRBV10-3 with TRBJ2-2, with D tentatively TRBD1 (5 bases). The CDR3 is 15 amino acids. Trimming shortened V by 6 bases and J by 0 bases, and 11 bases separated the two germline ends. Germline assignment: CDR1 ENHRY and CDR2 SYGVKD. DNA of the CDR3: TGTGCCATCAGCAAGGGGATGGCGAACACCGGGGAGCTGTTTTTT. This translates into CAISKGMANTGELFF.

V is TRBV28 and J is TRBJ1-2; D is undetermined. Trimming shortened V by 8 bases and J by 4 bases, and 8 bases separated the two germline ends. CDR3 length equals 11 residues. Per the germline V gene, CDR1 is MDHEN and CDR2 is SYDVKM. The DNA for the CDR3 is TGTGCCAGCCTCCGGGGCTATGGCTACACCTTC. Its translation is CASLRGYGYTF.

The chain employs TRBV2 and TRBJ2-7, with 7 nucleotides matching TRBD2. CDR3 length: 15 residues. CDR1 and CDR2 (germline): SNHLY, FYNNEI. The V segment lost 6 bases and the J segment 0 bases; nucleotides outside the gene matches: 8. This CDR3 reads CASRATAGSSYEQYF. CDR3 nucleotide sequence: TGTGCCAGCAGGGCGACAGCGGGGAGCTCCTACGAGCAGTACTTC.

The CDR3 loop reads CASSNPSDRGWDTDTQYF. For the CDR3, the DNA is TGTGCCAGCAGCAACCCTTCGGACAGGGGATGGGACACAGATACGCAGTATTTT. J is TRBJ2-3 and V is TRBV9; TRBD1 matches 9 bases. The CDR3 length is 18 residues. The V gene end was trimmed by 4 bases and the J gene end by 2 bases; junction bases not matched to a gene: 14. Germline V lookup: CDR1 SGDLS, CDR2 YYNGEE.

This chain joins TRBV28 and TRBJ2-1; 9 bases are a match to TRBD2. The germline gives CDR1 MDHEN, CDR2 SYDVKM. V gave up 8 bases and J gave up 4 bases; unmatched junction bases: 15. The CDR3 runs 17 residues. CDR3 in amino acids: CASPPMALAGTYNEQFF. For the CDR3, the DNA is TGTGCCAGCCCCCCCATGGCGCTAGCGGGAACTTACAATGAGCAGTTCTTC. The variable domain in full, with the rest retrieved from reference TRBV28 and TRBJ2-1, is DVKVTQSSRYLVKRTGEKVFLECVQDMDHENMFWYRQDPGLGLRLIYFSYDVKMKEKGDIPEGYSVSREKKERFSLILESASTNQTSMYLCASPPMALAGTYNEQFFGPGTRLTVL.

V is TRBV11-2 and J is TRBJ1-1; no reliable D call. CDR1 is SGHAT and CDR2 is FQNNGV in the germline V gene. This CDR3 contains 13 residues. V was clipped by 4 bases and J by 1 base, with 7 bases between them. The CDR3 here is CASSSNRNTEAFF. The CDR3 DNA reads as TGTGCCAGCAGCTCAAACAGGAACACTGAAGCTTTCTTT. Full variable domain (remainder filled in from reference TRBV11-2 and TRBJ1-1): EAGVAQSPRYKIIEKRQSVAFWCNPISGHATLYWYQQILGQGPKLLIQFQNNGVVDDSQLPKDRFSAERLKGVDSTLKIQPAKLEDSAVYLCASSSNRNTEAFFGQGTRLTVV.

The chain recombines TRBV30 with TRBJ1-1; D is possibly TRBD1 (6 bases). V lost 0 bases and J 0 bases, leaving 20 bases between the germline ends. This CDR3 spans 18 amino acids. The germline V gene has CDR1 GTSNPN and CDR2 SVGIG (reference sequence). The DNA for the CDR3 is TGTGCCTGGAGTGTAGATGAGGGGCCAGGGGTCTTGAACACTGAAGCTTTCTTT. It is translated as CAWSVDEGPGVLNTEAFF.

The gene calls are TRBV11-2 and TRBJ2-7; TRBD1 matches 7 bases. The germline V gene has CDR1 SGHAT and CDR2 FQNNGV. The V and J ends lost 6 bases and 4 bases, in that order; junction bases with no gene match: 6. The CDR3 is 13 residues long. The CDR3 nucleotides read TGTGCCAGCAGTTTACAGGGGCAATACGAGCAGTACTTC. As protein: CASSLQGQYEQYF.

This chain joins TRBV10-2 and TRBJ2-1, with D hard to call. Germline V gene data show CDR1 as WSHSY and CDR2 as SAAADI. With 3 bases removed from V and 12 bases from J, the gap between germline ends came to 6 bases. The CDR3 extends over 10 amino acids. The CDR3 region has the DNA TGCGCCAGCAGTGACAACTTGCAGTTCTTC. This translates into CASSDNLQFF.

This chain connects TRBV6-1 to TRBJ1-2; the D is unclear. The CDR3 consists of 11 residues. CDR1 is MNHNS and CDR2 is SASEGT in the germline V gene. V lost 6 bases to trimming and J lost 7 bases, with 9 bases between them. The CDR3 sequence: CASRLTGGYTF. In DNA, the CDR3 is TGTGCCAGCAGGCTTACGGGTGGCTACACCTTC.

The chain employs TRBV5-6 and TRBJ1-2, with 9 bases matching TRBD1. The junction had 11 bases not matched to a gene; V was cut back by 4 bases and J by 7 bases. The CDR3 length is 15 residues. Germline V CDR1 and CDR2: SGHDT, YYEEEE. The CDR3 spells CASSLPDRGILGYTF. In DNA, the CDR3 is TGTGCCAGCAGCCTCCCGGACAGGGGTATTCTTGGCTACACCTTC.

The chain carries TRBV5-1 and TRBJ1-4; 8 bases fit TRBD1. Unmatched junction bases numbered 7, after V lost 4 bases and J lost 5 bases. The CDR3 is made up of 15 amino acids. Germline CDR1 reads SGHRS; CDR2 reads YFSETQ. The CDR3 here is CASSLPDRVNEKLFF. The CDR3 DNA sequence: TGCGCCAGCAGCCTCCCGGACAGGGTGAATGAAAAACTGTTTTTT.